This is a list of T cell receptor beta chains from one sample in a study of cytomegalovirus exposure and HLA in healthy donors. Using immunoSEQ multiplex PCR, the repertoire was profiled, and TCRdb retains in-frame clones only, with some absent. The repertoire has about 130,000 clones, approximately 80% of them found once; the top ten carry approximately 1.8%. The sample consisted of PBMCs. The receptors shown here come from a female donor in good health and CMV-seropositive. Each CDR3 is given with its conserved first and last residue. A D gene is named only where the DNA matches it firmly. Not every row has a clone size; where given, it reads once, few, many or a size class.

V	J	D	size	CDR3	DNA
TRBV4-2	TRBJ2-5	NA	few	CASSQGRETQYF	TGTGCCAGCAGCCAAGGGCGGGAGACCCAGTACTTC
TRBV6-5	TRBJ1-1	NA	few	CASSSRSTEAFF	TGTGCCAGCAGTTCGCGGAGCACTGAAGCTTTCTTT
TRBV27	TRBJ2-1	TRBD2	NA	CASRDQAGSTYNEQFF	TGTGCCAGCAGAGACCAAGCGGGATCGACCTACAATGAGCAGTTCTTC
TRBV6-5	TRBJ1-3	NA	once	CASSSWTGSSGNTIYF	TGTGCCAGCAGTTCCTGGACGGGGAGCTCTGGAAACACCATATATTTT
TRBV10-1	TRBJ2-3	NA	few	CASSDERSQYF	TGCGCCAGCAGTGATGAGCGCTCACAGTATTTT
TRBV2	TRBJ1-2	NA	NA	CASSPTTVPKANYGYTF	TGTGCCAGCAGTCCGACTACAGTCCCGAAAGCTAACTATGGCTACACCTTC
TRBV10-3	TRBJ1-1	NA	NA	CAPGGTGNTEPSF	TGTGCCCCGGGTGGAACAGGTAACACTGAACCTTCCTTT
TRBV6-6	TRBJ2-2	TRBD1	NA	CASSYHDRAGELFF	TGTGCCAGCAGTTATCACGACAGGGCCGGGGAGCTGTTTTTT
TRBV10-1	TRBJ2-4	TRBD2	NA	CASSDSAGVSNIQYF	TGCGCCAGCAGTGATTCCGCGGGGGTCTCAAACATTCAGTACTTC
TRBV14	TRBJ2-1	TRBD1	once	CASSLGGQGNDEQFF	TGTGCCAGCAGCCTGGGGGGACAGGGGAATGATGAGCAGTTCTTC
TRBV7-3	TRBJ2-7	TRBD2	NA	CASSLGLGNEQYF	TGTGCCAGCAGCTTAGGACTAGGTAACGAGCAGTACTTC
TRBV30	TRBJ2-1	TRBD2	NA	CAWSVGSGGNEQFF	TGTGCCTGGAGTGTTGGTAGCGGGGGCAATGAGCAGTTCTTC
TRBV19	TRBJ1-1	NA	NA	CASSIGRAAEAFF	TGTGCCAGTAGTATCGGCAGAGCGGCTGAAGCTTTCTTT
TRBV5-1	TRBJ2-7	TRBD2	NA	CASSLALAGVGSYEQYF	TGCGCCAGCAGCTTGGCCTTAGCGGGAGTGGGTTCCTACGAGCAGTACTTC
TRBV5-1	TRBJ2-5	NA	NA	CASSLGLGEESQYF	TGCGCCAGCAGCTTGGGACTAGGGGAAGAGAGCCAGTACTTC